Sequencing of this T cell receptor (beta chain) was carried out in a study of blood T cell repertoires in COVID-19. Study-wide background: PBMCs, B-cell-depleted T cells, or T cells were the source of the cDNA or gDNA that made up the material.

Per the original methods: Estimation of nucleated cell counts relied on the amplification of reference gene primers. Repertoires were generated with immunoSEQ multiplex PCR, while TCRdb's copy carries only in-frame clones and drops some. The V and J calls and the clone size are those of that table, but D and trimming were determined from the DNA. The table includes roughly 140,000 clones, roughly 88% detected once. Enrolled during active infection, Seattle patients were then followed longitudinally. The CDR3 loop spans 15 amino acids. Trimming took off 1 base at V and 9 bases at J, with 16 bases between the two ends. Germline assignment: CDR1 PRHDT and CDR2 FYEKMQ (reference sequence).

Sample: peripheral blood. The source is a woman aged 60-75 years with COVID-19, enrolled during active disease. The chain links TRBV13 to TRBJ2-1; D perhaps matches TRBD1 (6 bases). The CDR3 sequence: CASSLAPSPGVEQFF. The DNA of the CDR3 is TGTGCCAGCAGCTTAGCCCCCAGCCCAGGGGTTGAGCAGTTCTTC. Full variable domain (remainder filled in from reference TRBV13 and TRBJ2-1): AAGVIQSPRHLIKEKRETATLKCYPIPRHDTVYWYQQGPGQDPQFLISFYEKMQSDKGSIPDRFSAQQFSDYHSELNMSSLELGDSALYFCASSLAPSPGVEQFFGPGTRLTVL.